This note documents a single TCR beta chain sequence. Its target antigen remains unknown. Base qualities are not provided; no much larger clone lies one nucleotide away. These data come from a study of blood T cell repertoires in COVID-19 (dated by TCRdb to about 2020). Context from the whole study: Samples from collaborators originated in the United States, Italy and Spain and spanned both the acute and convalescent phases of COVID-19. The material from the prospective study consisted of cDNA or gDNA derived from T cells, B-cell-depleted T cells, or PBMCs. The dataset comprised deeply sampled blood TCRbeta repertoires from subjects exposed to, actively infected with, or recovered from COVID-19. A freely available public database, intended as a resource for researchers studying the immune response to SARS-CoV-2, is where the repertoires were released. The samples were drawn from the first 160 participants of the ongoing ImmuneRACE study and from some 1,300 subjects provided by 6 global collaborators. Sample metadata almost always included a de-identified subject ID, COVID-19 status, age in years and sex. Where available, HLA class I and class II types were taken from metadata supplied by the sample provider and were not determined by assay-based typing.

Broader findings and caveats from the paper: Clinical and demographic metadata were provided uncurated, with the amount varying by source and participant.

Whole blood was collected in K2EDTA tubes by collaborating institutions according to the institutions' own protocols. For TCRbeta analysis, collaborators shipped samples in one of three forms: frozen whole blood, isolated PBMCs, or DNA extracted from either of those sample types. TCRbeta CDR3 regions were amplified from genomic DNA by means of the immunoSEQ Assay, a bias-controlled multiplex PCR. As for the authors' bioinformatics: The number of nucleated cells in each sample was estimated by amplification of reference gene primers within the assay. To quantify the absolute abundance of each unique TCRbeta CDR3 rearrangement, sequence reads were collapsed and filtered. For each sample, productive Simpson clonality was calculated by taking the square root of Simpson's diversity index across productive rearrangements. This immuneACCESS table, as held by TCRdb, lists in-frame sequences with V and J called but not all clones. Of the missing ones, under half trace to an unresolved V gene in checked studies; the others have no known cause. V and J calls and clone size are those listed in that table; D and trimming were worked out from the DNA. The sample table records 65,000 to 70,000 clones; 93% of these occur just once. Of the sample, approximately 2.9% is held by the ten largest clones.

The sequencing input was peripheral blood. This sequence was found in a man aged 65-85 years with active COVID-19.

The CDR3 corresponds to CASSTKTGILETQYF. The nucleotide sequence is TGTGCCAGCAGCACCAAGACAGGGATTTTGGAGACCCAGTACTTC. In this chain, TRBV5-4 is recombined with TRBJ2-5, with TRBD1 matching 7 junction bases. V lost 4 bases and J lost 5 bases, and the count of bases not matched to a germline gene is 11. Looking up the germline V gene (reference sequence) yields CDR1 SGHNT and CDR2 YYREEE. The CDR3 runs 15 amino acids, cysteine and phenylalanine included. CDR3 DNA only is kept here, 45 bases in frame from base 1.